One and the same sample provided the 27 T cell receptor beta chains below, sequenced in a study of cytomegalovirus exposure and HLA in healthy donors (dated by TCRdb to the late 2010s). Libraries were made using the immunoSEQ multiplex PCR assay. A mixture of 60 forward primers for TCR Vbeta segments and 13 reverse primers for TCR Jbeta segments was used in the multiplex PCR. TCRdb retrieved this table from immuneACCESS and kept in-frame rearrangements only. Not all clones are present; in checked studies, unresolved V genes account for under half, and no reason is known for the remainder. The sample table shows 150,000 to 200,000 clones, and approximately 80% are seen once. The ten largest clones add up to about an eighth of the sample. What was sequenced was PBMCs. These receptors came from a middle-aged woman in good health and CMV-seronegative.

This chain links TRBV27 with TRBJ2-2; the D is unclear. Trimming pared 5 bases from V and 4 bases from J, leaving 11 bases between. The CDR3 sequence is 14 residues long. Germline CDR1 is MNHEY and CDR2 is SMNVEV (reference sequence). The CDR3 DNA is TGTGCCAGCAGTCTTCAGGCCGGCACCGGGGAGCTGTTTTTT. Its protein product is CASSLQAGTGELFF.

The table lists this clone with many counts. V is TRBV6-6 and J is TRBJ1-4, with D unresolved. V was shortened by 2 bases and J by 6 bases, with 10 bases between the two germline ends. The CDR3 runs to 14 residues. CDR1 is MNHNY and CDR2 is SVGAGI in the germline V gene (reference sequence). CDR3 sequence: CASSYRVRDEKLFF. CDR3 bases: TGTGCCAGCAGTTACCGGGTGAGAGATGAAAAACTGTTTTTT.

In DNA, the CDR3 is TGTGCCAGCAGTGGGACTAACACAGATACGCAGTATTTT. This sequence encodes CASSGTNTDTQYF. The genes are TRBV2 and TRBJ2-3, with a weak D call TRBD2 (6 bases). The CDR3 runs to 13 residues. V dropped 4 bases and J dropped 2 bases, with 7 bases sitting between them. Germline CDR1 SNHLY, CDR2 FYNNEI. Full variable domain (outside the CDR3, taken from reference TRBV2 and TRBJ2-3): EPEVTQTPSHQVTQMGQEVILRCVPISNHLYFYWYRQILGQKVEFLVSFYNNEISEKSEIFDDQFSVERPDGSNFTLKIRSTKLEDSAMYFCASSGTNTDTQYFGPGTRLTVL.

This chain uses TRBV28 with TRBJ1-2; D not certain. From germline, CDR1 is MDHEN and CDR2 SYDVKM. The ends were cut back, 2 bases at V and 7 bases at J, with 8 bases in the middle. The CDR3 has 12 amino acids. The CDR3: CASSLNQAGYTF. The CDR3 DNA is TGTGCCAGCAGTTTAAATCAGGCTGGCTACACCTTC.

Details on this clone: The junction differs from germline at one of its ends, possibly a read error. The rearrangement uses TRBV7-2 and TRBJ2-2; D is undetermined. Germline loops: CDR1 SGHTA, CDR2 FQGNSA. The CDR3 loop spans 16 amino acids. The CDR3 nucleotides read TGTGCCAGCAGCTTACGGTCCCCCCTGAACGCCGGGGAGCTGTTTTTT. Translated: CASSLRSPLNAGELFF. The entire variable domain, with the rest obtained from reference TRBV7-2 and TRBJ2-2, is as follows: GAGVSQSPSNKVTEKGKDVELRCDPISGHTALYWYRQSLGQGLEFLIYFQGNSAPDKSGLPSDRFSAERTGGSVSTLTIQRTQQEDSAVYLCASSLRSPLNAGELFFGEGSRLTVL.

The chain couples TRBV5-1 to TRBJ2-1, with 11 bases aligning to TRBD2. J was trimmed by 4 bases and V by 4 bases; bases with no gene match: 7. Germline CDR1 reads SGHRS; CDR2 reads YFSETQ. The CDR3 totals 16 residues. The CDR3: CASSPITSGGYNEQFF. CDR3 coding DNA: TGCGCCAGCAGCCCGATTACTAGCGGGGGATACAATGAGCAGTTCTTC.

The J gene is TRBJ2-1, the V gene TRBV7-9, with 14 bases aligning to TRBD2. This CDR3 is 16 amino acids long. Germline V gene sequence: CDR1 SEHNR, CDR2 FQNEAQ (reference sequence). The trim removed 5 bases at V and 6 bases at J, leaving 6 bases unmatched. The CDR3 DNA reads TGTGCCAGCAGCGCGAGACTAGCGGGGGGGCGCAATGAGCAGTTCTTC. This gives the protein CASSARLAGGRNEQFF. The variable domain in full, with the rest retrieved from reference TRBV7-9 and TRBJ2-1, is DTGVSQNPRHKITKRGQNVTFRCDPISEHNRLYWYRQTLGQGPEFLTYFQNEAQLEKSRLLSDRFSAERPKGSFSTLEIQRTEQGDSAMYLCASSARLAGGRNEQFFGPGTRLTVL.

The chain joins TRBV30 to TRBJ2-5; TRBD1 might be the D (6 bases). Germline V gene lookup returns CDR1 GTSNPN and CDR2 SVGIG (reference sequence). With 6 bases removed from V and 5 bases from J, the gap between germline ends came to 13 bases. This CDR3 is built from 12 residues. In nucleotides, the CDR3 is TGTGCCTGCCTCCAAAGGGGGGAGACCCAGTACTTC. It encodes CACLQRGETQYF. Full variable domain (outside the CDR3, taken from reference TRBV30 and TRBJ2-5): SQTIHQWPATLVQPVGSPLSLECTVEGTSNPNLYWYRQAAGRGLQLLFYSVGIGQISSEVPQNLSASRPQDRQFILSSKKLLLSDSGFYLCACLQRGETQYFGPGTRLLVL.

The chain carries TRBV5-1 and TRBJ2-1, with 7 bases lining up with TRBD2. Germline CDR1 is SGHRS and CDR2 is YFSETQ. Trimming at V came to 9 bases and at J to 1 base, leaving 13 bases not matched to a gene. CDR3 length equals 16 residues. The CDR3 coding sequence is TGCGCCACCTCGACTGCTGGGGGGGAGTCCTACAATGAGCAGTTCTTC. Protein sequence: CATSTAGGESYNEQFF.

The rearrangement links TRBV28 to TRBJ1-5, with 7 nucleotides matching TRBD1. The germline gives CDR1 MDHEN, CDR2 SYDVKM. The CDR3 is made up of 15 amino acids. J lost 1 base, V lost 6 bases, and 6 bases had no gene match. The CDR3 loop is CASSRTGRSNQPQHF. DNA of the CDR3: TGTGCCAGCAGCCGGACAGGTCGGAGCAATCAGCCCCAGCATTTT.

The genes are TRBV15 and TRBJ2-2; maybe TRBD1 (6 bases). Germline V lookup: CDR1 LNHNV, CDR2 YYDKDF (reference sequence). The CDR3 has 14 residues. Trimming cost V 0 bases and J 4 bases, with 6 bases left between them. As DNA, the CDR3 is TGTGCCACCAGCAGAGAAGGGGGCACCGGGGAGCTGTTTTTT. Translating gives CATSREGGTGELFF.

The V call is TRBV28, the J call TRBJ2-7; 11 nucleotides align to TRBD2. V shed 6 bases and J 0 bases; nucleotides not matched to a gene: 4. This CDR3 has 15 amino acids. Germline assignment: CDR1 MDHEN and CDR2 SYDVKM. The CDR3 region is CASSPTSGASYEQYF. In DNA, the CDR3 is TGTGCCAGCAGCCCGACTAGCGGGGCCTCCTACGAGCAGTACTTC.

The J gene is TRBJ1-2, the V gene TRBV28; D possibly corresponds to TRBD1 (5 bases). The CDR3 runs 14 residues. CDR1 is MDHEN and CDR2 is SYDVKM in the germline V gene. V lost 7 bases, J lost 4 bases, and 16 bases lay in between. This CDR3 is CASTPGGAVYGYTF. The CDR3 DNA sequence: TGTGCCAGCACCCCAGGTGGGGCGGTCTATGGCTACACCTTC.

The rearrangement uses TRBV4-1 and TRBJ2-5; D not certain. Germline CDR1 MGHRA, CDR2 YSYEKL. CDR3 length: 14 amino acids. V was pared by 3 bases and J by 2 bases, with 10 bases between. CDR3 residues: CASSHPVRQETQYF. CDR3 nucleotides: TGCGCCAGCAGCCACCCCGTGAGACAAGAGACCCAGTACTTC.

This clone was recorded only once. The chain is built from TRBV4-3 and TRBJ2-7; 9 positions match TRBD1. V gave up 1 base and J gave up 5 bases; unmatched junction bases: 6. Germline V gene sequence: CDR1 LGHNA, CDR2 YSLEER. There are 15 residues in the CDR3. This CDR3 is CASSQAGTGSDEQYF. Written as DNA, the CDR3 is TGCGCCAGCAGCCAAGCAGGGACAGGGAGTGACGAGCAGTACTTC.

This chain joins TRBV7-9 and TRBJ2-4; weak D call: TRBD1 (7 bases). The CDR3 runs to 14 residues. Trimming cost V 10 bases and J 3 bases, with 16 bases left between them. The germline CDR1 and CDR2 sequences are SEHNR and FQNEAQ (reference sequence). The CDR3 protein is CAIQNRGGKNIQYF. The DNA for the CDR3 is TGTGCCATACAAAACAGGGGAGGCAAAAACATTCAGTACTTC.

This rearrangement joins TRBV5-6 to TRBJ2-7; TRBD2 aligns across 11 bases. Germline CDR1 SGHDT, CDR2 YYEEEE. The CDR3 spans 17 residues. V was clipped by 3 bases and J by 2 bases; unmatched bases: 10. The CDR3 DNA sequence: TGTGCCAGCAGCTCAACTCTACTAGCGGGGGACCCCTACGAGCAGTACTTC. This encodes CASSSTLLAGDPYEQYF.

This rearrangement joins TRBV6-5 to TRBJ2-1, with 10 bases aligning to TRBD1. CDR1 MNHEY and CDR2 SVGAGI come from the germline V gene. V trimming: 2 bases; J trimming: 2 bases; junction bases outside the gene matches: 3. The CDR3 is 16 amino acids. CDR3 amino acids: CASSYQTGGPYNEQFF. The CDR3 DNA follows: TGTGCCAGCAGTTACCAGACAGGGGGCCCCTACAATGAGCAGTTCTTC.

This chain connects TRBV5-4 to TRBJ2-3, with 11 bases aligning to TRBD2. Germline CDR1 reads SGHNT; CDR2 reads YYREEE (reference sequence). Trimming took 0 bases from V and 6 from J; bases not matched to a gene: 3. The CDR3 loop spans 15 amino acids. The CDR3 nucleotides read TGTGCCAGCAGCTTGGCGGGACTAGCGGTCGATACGCAGTATTTT. Protein: CASSLAGLAVDTQYF.

The rearrangement links TRBV29-1 to TRBJ2-1; possibly TRBD1 for D (5 bases). The length of the CDR3 is 15 residues. Germline CDR1 is SQVTM and CDR2 is ANQGSEA. Trimming took off 1 base at V and 7 bases at J, with 17 bases between the two ends. The CDR3, as DNA: TGCAGCGTTGAAGGGGTGGCAGGGAAGGAAAATGAGCAGTTCTTC. Residues: CSVEGVAGKENEQFF.

The chain uses TRBV7-8 and TRBJ2-1, with a tentative D call TRBD2 (6 bases). This CDR3 is built from 15 residues. V lost 3 bases and J lost 5, with 14 bases in between. Per germline, CDR1 SGHVS and CDR2 FQNEAQ. CDR3 sequence reads: CASSFGGSVDNEQFF. In nucleotides, the CDR3 is TGTGCCAGCAGCTTTGGAGGGAGCGTGGACAATGAGCAGTTCTTC.

The chain joins TRBV5-5 to TRBJ2-7; 10 bases match TRBD2. Losses at the gene ends were 7 bases for V and 5 bases for J; bases not matched to a gene: 12. The germline V gene encodes CDR1 SGHKS and CDR2 YYEKEE (reference sequence). This CDR3 comprises 15 residues. The chain's CDR3 is CASRGLAGDLNEQYF. The CDR3 DNA follows: TGTGCCAGCCGAGGGCTAGCGGGAGATCTAAACGAGCAGTACTTC.

V and J are TRBV4-3 and TRBJ2-2, with 7 bases that match TRBD1. The CDR3 has 16 amino acids. In germline, CDR1 is LGHNA, CDR2 YSLEER. Trimming took 0 bases from V and 7 from J; bases not matched to a gene: 8. The DNA for the CDR3 is TGCGCCAGCAGCCAAGATCTGACAGGGATGAGCGGGGAGCTGTTTTTT. Translated, it gives CASSQDLTGMSGELFF.

The J gene is TRBJ1-5, the V gene TRBV11-1; 8 bases align to TRBD1. Germline V lookup: CDR1 SGHAT, CDR2 FQDESV (reference sequence). This CDR3 has 16 amino acids. Trimming removed 5 bases from V and 0 bases from J; junction bases left unmatched: 6. The DNA of the CDR3 is TGTGCCAGCAGCCGGACAGGGAGAGGTAGCAATCAGCCCCAGCATTTT. Its protein is CASSRTGRGSNQPQHF.

The chain joins TRBV7-2 to TRBJ2-7; D is unclear. The CDR3 runs to 14 residues. The germline gives CDR1 SGHTA, CDR2 FQGNSA. Trimming shortened V by 1 base and J by 2 bases, and 9 bases separated the two germline ends. CDR3 sequence (DNA): TGTGCCAGCAGCTTAGTAGCCCCGCCCTACGAGCAGTACTTC. This translates into CASSLVAPPYEQYF.

The chain's CDR3 is CASSYPANTGELFF. The CDR3 DNA sequence: TGTGCCAGCAGCTACCCAGCGAACACCGGGGAGCTGTTTTTT. This chain uses TRBV5-4 with TRBJ2-2; D ambiguous. The CDR3 has 14 residues. Per the germline V gene, CDR1 is SGHNT and CDR2 is YYREEE (reference sequence). The ends were cut back, 3 bases at V and 0 bases at J, with 6 bases in the middle.

This clone came up once. V is TRBV7-9 and J is TRBJ2-2; 9 nucleotides agree with TRBD2. The V gene's germline CDR1 is SEHNR and CDR2 FQNEAQ (reference sequence). J gave up 5 bases and V 4 bases, and 2 bases lay outside the gene matches. The CDR3 has 14 amino acids. CDR3 protein: CASSSGLATGELFF. CDR3 nucleotide sequence: TGTGCCAGCAGCTCAGGACTAGCGACCGGGGAGCTGTTTTTT.